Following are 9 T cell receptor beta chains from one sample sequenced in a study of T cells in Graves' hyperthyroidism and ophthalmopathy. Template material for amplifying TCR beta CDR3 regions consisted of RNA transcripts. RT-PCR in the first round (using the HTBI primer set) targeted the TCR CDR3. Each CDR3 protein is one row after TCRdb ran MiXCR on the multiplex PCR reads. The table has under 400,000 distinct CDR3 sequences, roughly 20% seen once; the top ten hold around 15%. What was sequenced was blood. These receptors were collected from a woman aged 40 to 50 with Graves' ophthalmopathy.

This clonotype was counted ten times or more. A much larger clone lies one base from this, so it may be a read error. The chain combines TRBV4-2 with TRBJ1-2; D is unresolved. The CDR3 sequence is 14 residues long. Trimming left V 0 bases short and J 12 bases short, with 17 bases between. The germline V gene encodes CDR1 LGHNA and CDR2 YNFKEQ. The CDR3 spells CASSQDRLLGGHTF. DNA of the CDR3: TGTGCCAGCAGCCAAGATCGACTTTTAGGAGGCCACACCTTC.

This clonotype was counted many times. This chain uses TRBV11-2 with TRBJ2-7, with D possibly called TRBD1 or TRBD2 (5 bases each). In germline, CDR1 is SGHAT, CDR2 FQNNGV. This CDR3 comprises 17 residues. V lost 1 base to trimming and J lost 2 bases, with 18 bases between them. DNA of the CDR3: TGTGCCAGCAGCTTAGGCGGTTGGGACCGCAAGACCTACGAGCAGTACTTC. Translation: CASSLGGWDRKTYEQYF.

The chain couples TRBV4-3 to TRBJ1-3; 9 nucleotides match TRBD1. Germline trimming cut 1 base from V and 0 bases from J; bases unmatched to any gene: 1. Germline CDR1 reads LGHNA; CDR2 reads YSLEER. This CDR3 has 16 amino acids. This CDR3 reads CASSQGTGASGNTIYF. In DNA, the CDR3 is TGCGCCAGCAGCCAAGGGACAGGGGCCTCTGGAAACACCATATATTTT.

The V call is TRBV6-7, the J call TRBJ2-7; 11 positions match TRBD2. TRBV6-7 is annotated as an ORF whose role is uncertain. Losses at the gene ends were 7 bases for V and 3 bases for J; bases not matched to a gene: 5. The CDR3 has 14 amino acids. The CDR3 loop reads CASNSLAGVYEQYF. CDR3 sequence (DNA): TGTGCCAGCAACTCACTAGCGGGGGTCTACGAGCAGTACTTC.

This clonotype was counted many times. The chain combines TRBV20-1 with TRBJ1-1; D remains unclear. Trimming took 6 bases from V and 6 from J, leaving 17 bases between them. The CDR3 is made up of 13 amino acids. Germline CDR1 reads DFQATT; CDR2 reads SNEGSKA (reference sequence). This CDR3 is CSATPPYTPEAFF. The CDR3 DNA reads TGCAGTGCGACCCCACCTTACACCCCTGAAGCTTTCTTT.

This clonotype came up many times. Written as DNA, the CDR3 is TGTGCCAGCAGTTTAACCCAGCACAATCAGCCCCAGCATTTT. It specifies CASSLTQHNQPQHF. The V gene is TRBV28, the J gene TRBJ1-5; D is unclear. Trimming pared 2 bases from V and 3 bases from J, leaving 8 bases between. Germline CDR1 reads MDHEN; CDR2 reads SYDVKM. This CDR3 is 14 amino acids long.

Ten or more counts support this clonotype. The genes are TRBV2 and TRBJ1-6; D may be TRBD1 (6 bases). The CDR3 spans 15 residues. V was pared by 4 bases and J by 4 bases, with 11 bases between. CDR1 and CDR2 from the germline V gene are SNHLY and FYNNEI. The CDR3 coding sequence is TGTGCCAGCAGTGGGGAAGGGGGTTATAATTCACCCCTCCACTTT. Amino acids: CASSGEGGYNSPLHF.

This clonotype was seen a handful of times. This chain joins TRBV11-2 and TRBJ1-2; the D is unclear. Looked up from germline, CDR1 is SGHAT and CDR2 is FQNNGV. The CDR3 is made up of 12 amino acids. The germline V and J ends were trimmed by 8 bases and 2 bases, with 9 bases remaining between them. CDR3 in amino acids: CASEAPNYGYTF. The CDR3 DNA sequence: TGTGCCAGCGAGGCCCCCAACTATGGCTACACCTTC.

This CDR3 reads CASSGQLEGTSGYEQYF. CDR3 DNA sequence: TGTGCCAGCAGTGGGCAGCTAGAGGGGACTAGCGGCTACGAGCAGTACTTC. The rearrangement joins TRBV6-1 to TRBJ2-7; 11 bases map to TRBD2. Germline values: CDR1 MNHNS, CDR2 SASEGT. With 4 bases clipped from V and 3 bases from J, the junction kept 11 bases outside the gene matches. The CDR3 is made up of 17 amino acids.